Given below is one T cell receptor beta chain in context. This sample is drawn from a study of T cell responses to AZD1222 COVID-19 vaccine. Here immunoSEQ multiplex PCR was the method, and the copy in TCRdb shows in-frame clones only, minus some. Of around 71,000 clones listed, about 84% were seen once; the top ten hold about 3%. Germline V gene data show CDR1 as SGHAT and CDR2 as FQNNGV. This CDR3 has 13 residues. V was pared by 5 bases and J by 10 bases, with 3 bases of the junction left unmatched. This chain joins TRBV11-2 and TRBJ1-6; 9 bases line up with TRBD1. The receptor's source is an adult in good health. The material sequenced was peripheral blood, taken on day 0 of AZD1222 vaccination. The CDR3 here is CASSRTGASPLHF. The DNA for the CDR3 is TGTGCCAGCAGCAGGACAGGGGCCTCACCCCTCCACTTT. The full variable domain, completed using reference TRBV11-2 and TRBJ1-6, is EAGVAQSPRYKIIEKRQSVAFWCNPISGHATLYWYQQILGQGPKLLIQFQNNGVVDDSQLPKDRFSAERLKGVDSTLKIQPAKLEDSAVYLCASSRTGASPLHFGNGTRLTVT.